A single sample gave rise to the 2 T cell receptor beta chains below, sequenced in a study of T-cell memory formation after mild COVID-19. Using its own MiXCR run on the 5' RACE reads, TCRdb lists one record per CDR3 protein. The profile shows roughly 100,000 distinct CDR3 sequences, around 15% of them singletons. The sequenced sample consisted of PBMCs or a T cell subset sorted from them (not recorded which). The origin of the receptors is a man younger than 35 who had mild COVID-19 (a few samples of this study predate the infection). Cell type and time point are not known.

The rearrangement uses TRBV6-2 or TRBV6-3 and TRBJ1-6; D is unresolved. The CDR3 runs to 13 residues. Per germline, CDR1 MNHEY and CDR2 SVGEGT. Trimming removed 2 bases at V and 7 bases at J, with 6 bases between. The DNA of the CDR3 is TGTGCCAGCAGTTACGAGTCAAATTCACCCCTCCACTTT. Translation: CASSYESNSPLHF.

In this sample, this clonotype turned up many times. The rearrangement joins TRBV14 to TRBJ2-3; D is ambiguous. The CDR3 sequence is 14 residues long. The germline V gene encodes CDR1 SGHDN and CDR2 FVKESK. The V end lost 8 bases, the J end lost 2 bases, and 14 bases lay between the germline ends. The CDR3 loop reads CASSPPWHTDTQYF. In DNA form, the CDR3 reads TGTGCCAGCTCCCCTCCTTGGCACACAGATACGCAGTATTTT.